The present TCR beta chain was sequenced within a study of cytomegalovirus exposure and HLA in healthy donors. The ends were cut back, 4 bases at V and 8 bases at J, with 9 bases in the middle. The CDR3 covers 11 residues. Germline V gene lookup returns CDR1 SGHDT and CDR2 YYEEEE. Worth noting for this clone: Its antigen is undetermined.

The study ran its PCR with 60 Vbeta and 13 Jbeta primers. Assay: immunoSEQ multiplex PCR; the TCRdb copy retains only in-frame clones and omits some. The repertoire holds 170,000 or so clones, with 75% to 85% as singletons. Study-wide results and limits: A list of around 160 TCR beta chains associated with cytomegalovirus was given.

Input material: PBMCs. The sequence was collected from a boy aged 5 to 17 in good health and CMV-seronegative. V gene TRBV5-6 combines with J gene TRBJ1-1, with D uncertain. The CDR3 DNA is TGTGCCAGCAGCACGACTAAGGAAGCTTTCTTT. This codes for CASSTTKEAFF.